Listed below are T cell receptor beta chains from one sample, sequenced in a study of OX40 agonist ivuxolimab in advanced cancers. Assay: immunoSEQ multiplex PCR; the TCRdb copy retains only in-frame clones and omits some. The sample records about 15,000 clones, 80% to 90% being singletons. The sample here was CD4+ or CD8+ T cells sorted from blood, taken in a trial of the OX40 agonist ivuxolimab. The origin of the receptors is an adult with an advanced solid tumor such as melanoma, head and neck, liver or kidney cancer. CDR3s leave out the opening cysteine and the closing phenylalanine or tryptophan. Fields, in order: V gene, CDR3 protein.

V: TRBV4-2
CDR3: ASSQEGRAPYGYT

V: TRBV9
CDR3: ASSGVGLTGANVLT

V: TRBV6-1
CDR3: ASSEAEPYEQY

V: TRBV7-2
CDR3: ASSLGLAGGGYEQY

V: TRBV7-9
CDR3: ASSSGQSYEQY

V: TRBV19
CDR3: ASGDSFMNTEAF

V: TRBV15
CDR3: ATSRGGGQETQY

V: TRBV11-2
CDR3: ASSLYPGPTGSSPLH

V: TRBV2
CDR3: ASSEELSGDTQY

V: TRBV7-3
CDR3: ASSLGTNTEAF

V: TRBV2
CDR3: ASNVQGGTDTQY

V: TRBV28
CDR3: ASSLTARRTCD

V: TRBV9
CDR3: ASSVVLAGPQETQY

V: TRBV7-6
CDR3: ASSPGTGESYEQY

V: TRBV28
CDR3: ASSYPSSGLAGEGETQY

V: TRBV19
CDR3: ASSSSGTYNEQF

V: TRBV9
CDR3: ASSVGLTDTQY

V: TRBV4-3
CDR3: ASSQGVTSYSGELF

V: TRBV7-9
CDR3: ASSSGTGRTGELF

V: TRBV27
CDR3: ASSLPGLAGGNEQF

V: TRBV9
CDR3: ASSPRIRSGSSYEQY

V: TRBV7-3
CDR3: ASSYSGGNTDGYT

V: TRBV28
CDR3: ASSFKGARNTIY

V: TRBV7-9
CDR3: ASSFLNPGLISYNEQF

V: TRBV5-6
CDR3: ASSFGTGPLGNTIY

V: TRBV10-2
CDR3: ASSESASGGREQF

V: TRBV5-6
CDR3: ASSLGGGFYEAF

V: TRBV7-9
CDR3: ASSPLLGTASYEQY

V: TRBV23-1
CDR3: ASRQRTRDRGCETQY

V: TRBV25-1
CDR3: ASSKHASGGAYEQY

V: TRBV19
CDR3: ASSMFGGPGNQPQH

V: TRBV6-1
CDR3: ASSDGQNTEAF

V: TRBV11-2
CDR3: ASSPQGNEQY

V: TRBV6-1
CDR3: ASSEPLTGELF

V: TRBV6-4
CDR3: ASSARGYEQY

V: TRBV7-9
CDR3: ASSLNEDSPSYEQY

V: TRBV27
CDR3: ASSSDRDEQY

V: TRBV19
CDR3: ASSPTVTYEQY

V: TRBV6-5
CDR3: ASSSRTSGVDEQF

V: TRBV27
CDR3: ASSFTGDYGYT

V: TRBV4-3
CDR3: ASSQYSGAAYEQY

V: TRBV7-3
CDR3: ASSLTGTSEQF